This T cell receptor beta chain originates from a study of T cell repertoires in cytomegalovirus infection. Study results and caveats: Dominating the ex vivo response were HLA-C-restricted CMV-specific TCR beta clonotypes. Individuals carrying CMV plus the relevant HLA were identified by cumulative frequency of public TCR beta families.

TCRdb reprocessed the reads with MiXCR, giving one entry per CDR3 protein. The sample lists 250,000 to 300,000 distinct CDR3 sequences; more than 20% were seen once. To note about this clonotype: Its antigen is not identified.

The CDR3 length is 13 residues. Trimming took off 0 bases at V and 2 bases at J, with 6 bases between the two ends. The germline gives CDR1 DFQATT, CDR2 SNEGSKA (reference sequence). Sequencing was carried out using PBMCs. J is TRBJ2-3 and V is TRBV20-1; D is undetermined. This TCR was sampled from a human donor in good health (CMV status not recorded). Some clones in this sample may be carry-over from other donors' samples. CDR3 loop: CSARDAYTDTQYF. CDR3 nucleotides: TGCAGTGCTAGAGATGCCTACACAGATACGCAGTATTTT.